This paragraph covers one T cell receptor (beta chain) sequence. In TCRdb, the RT-PCR reads were re-called with MiXCR into one record per CDR3 protein. Found here are a few hundred thousand distinct CDR3 sequences, about 11% of them singletons; the top ten hold approximately 11%. The CDR3 totals 16 residues. Per germline, CDR1 MGHRA and CDR2 YSYEKL. Trimming at V came to 2 bases and at J to 2 bases, leaving 4 bases not matched to a gene. The sample comes from a study of response to subunit inactivated influenza vaccine. The data were also submitted as part of a second study, on T cells expressing NK-cell markers. From that paper: What made the TCR beta cDNA was 5'RACE template switching with UMIs. It was sorted CD3+CD56-NKG2C+, CD3+CD56+NKG2C- and CD3+CD56+NKG2C+ T cells that provided the TCR beta repertoires. Eight donors were sequenced, of whom seven were HCMV-seropositive, while the remaining one was HCMV-seronegative. Questions lingered over whether expanded NKG2C+ T cell clones were HCMV-specific.

The chain recombines TRBV4-1 with TRBJ2-1, with 9 bases lining up with TRBD2. The sequencing here drew on PBMCs from blood, taken on the day of vaccination. This TCR was sampled from a middle-aged man who received an inactivated influenza vaccine. This CDR3 is CASSQSGGSTYNEQFF. The CDR3 region has the DNA TGCGCCAGCAGCCAAAGCGGGGGGAGTACCTACAATGAGCAGTTCTTC.